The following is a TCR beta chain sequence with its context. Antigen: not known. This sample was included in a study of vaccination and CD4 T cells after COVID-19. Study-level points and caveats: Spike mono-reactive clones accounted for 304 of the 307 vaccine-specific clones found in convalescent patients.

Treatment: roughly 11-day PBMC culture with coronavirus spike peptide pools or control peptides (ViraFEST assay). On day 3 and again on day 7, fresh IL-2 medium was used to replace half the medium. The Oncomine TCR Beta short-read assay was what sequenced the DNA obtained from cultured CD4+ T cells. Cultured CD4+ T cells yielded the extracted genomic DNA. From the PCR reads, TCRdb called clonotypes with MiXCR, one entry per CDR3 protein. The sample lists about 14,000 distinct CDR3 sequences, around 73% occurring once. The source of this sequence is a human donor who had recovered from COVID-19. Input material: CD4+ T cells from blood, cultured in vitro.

The CDR3 protein is CASKGAMNTEAFF. The CDR3 nucleotides read TGTGCCAGCAAGGGGGCGATGAACACTGAAGCTTTCTTT. The chain joins TRBV7-2 to TRBJ1-1; 7 bases fit TRBD1. J was trimmed by 0 bases and V by 7 bases; bases with no gene match: 2. Germline V gives CDR1 SGHTA, CDR2 FQGNSA. The CDR3 is 13 residues long.